This TCR beta chain is from a study of T cells in tuberculosis. Method: immunoSEQ multiplex PCR; TCRdb's copy keeps in-frame clones and lacks some. The data contain some 41,000 clones, almost 95% of them seen just once; the ten biggest clones take up around 10%. The CDR3 is 14 residues long. Per the germline V gene, CDR1 is MNHNY and CDR2 is SVGAGI (reference sequence). V shed 7 bases, J shed 0 bases, and the junction held 3 bases outside the gene matches. Source material: PBMCs. The chain uses TRBV6-6 and TRBJ2-3; 8 bases align to TRBD2. The receptor was derived from a donor aged 10 to 29 with latent tuberculosis or without tuberculosis infection. Some clones in this sample may be carry-over from other donors' samples. The CDR3 loop is CASKLADSTDTQYF. The CDR3, as DNA: TGTGCCAGCAAACTAGCGGATAGCACAGATACGCAGTATTTT.